This entry features one TCR beta chain sequence. Assay used: immunoSEQ multiplex PCR; TCRdb lists only in-frame clones, some missing. This table holds 45,000 or so clones, around 86% found once. This record belongs to a study of OX40 agonist ivuxolimab in advanced cancers. The wider study: An agonistic anti-OX40 (CD134) antibody, ivuxolimab, was used to treat the patients. The group had a mean age of about 60 years, ranged from roughly 23 to 90, and was 82.7% male.

The J segment lost 6 bases and the V segment lost 7 bases, leaving 12 bases of the junction unmatched. The CDR3 has 16 residues. Germline values: CDR1 LNHNV, CDR2 YYDKDF (reference sequence). J is TRBJ2-7 and V is TRBV15, with 13 positions matching TRBD2. The sequence was collected from an adult with an advanced solid tumor such as melanoma, head and neck, liver or kidney cancer. The sample here was CD4+ or CD8+ T cells sorted from blood, taken in a trial of the OX40 agonist ivuxolimab. In nucleotides, the CDR3 is TGTGCCACCACCGACCTTACTAGCGGGAGGGCCAGCGAGCAGTACTTC. Translating it yields CATTDLTSGRASEQYF.